The 5 T cell receptor beta chains below were found in one sample sequenced in a study of blood T cell repertoires in COVID-19 (dated by TCRdb to between 2020 and 2021). The library was made by the immunoSEQ multiplex PCR assay. TCRdb took this table from immuneACCESS and kept in-frame rearrangements with V and J called. Such tables lack part of the clones; where checked against another copy, unresolved V genes explain under half of the gap, and the rest is unexplained. This sample lists 140,000 to 150,000 clones; more than 75% were detected once. The ten biggest clones cover roughly 35% of the sample. The sample was peripheral blood. Receptors were obtained from a man in his fifties or sixties who had recovered from COVID-19.

The chain carries TRBV11-3 and TRBJ2-7; perhaps TRBD2 as D (5 bases). Germline values: CDR1 SGHNT, CDR2 YENEEA. The ends were cut back, 5 bases at V and 4 bases at J, with 9 bases in the middle. CDR3 length: 12 residues. CDR3: CASSIGVYEQYF. In DNA, the CDR3 is TGTGCCAGCAGCATCGGGGTTTACGAGCAGTACTTC.

The chain employs TRBV9 and TRBJ2-5; 8 bases fit TRBD2. J lost 1 base, V lost 0 bases, and 5 bases had no gene match. Germline CDR1 SGDLS, CDR2 YYNGEE. The CDR3 is 16 amino acids. CDR3 coding DNA: TGTGCCAGCAGCGTAGTGGAGCGGGGGAGCCAAGAGACCCAGTACTTC. The encoded protein is CASSVVERGSQETQYF.

This chain links TRBV2 with TRBJ1-1; D remains unclear. This CDR3 region has 15 residues. From germline, CDR1 is SNHLY and CDR2 FYNNEI. Between the trimmed V and J ends, which lost 9 bases and 0 bases, there was a span of 17 bases. Written as DNA, the CDR3 is TGTGCCAGAGCCCACACGGCAGGTTTGAACACTGAAGCTTTCTTT. Amino acid sequence: CARAHTAGLNTEAFF. The entire variable domain, with the rest obtained from reference TRBV2 and TRBJ1-1, is as follows: EPEVTQTPSHQVTQMGQEVILRCVPISNHLYFYWYRQILGQKVEFLVSFYNNEISEKSEIFDDQFSVERPDGSNFTLKIRSTKLEDSAMYFCARAHTAGLNTEAFFGQGTRLTVV.

This chain connects TRBV30 to TRBJ1-3, with D perhaps TRBD1 (5 bases). Germline-derived CDR1 and CDR2 are GTSNPN and SVGIG (reference sequence). V was pared by 4 bases and J by 2 bases, with 12 bases between. There are 14 residues in the CDR3. The CDR3 region has the DNA TGTGCCTGGACCCCGACGGGGGCTGGAAACACCATATATTTT. It encodes CAWTPTGAGNTIYF.

The rearrangement links TRBV5-4 to TRBJ2-5; weak D call: TRBD2 (6 bases). The V gene's germline CDR1 is SGHNT and CDR2 YYREEE (reference sequence). The length of the CDR3 is 15 residues. Trimming pared 3 bases from V and 7 bases from J, leaving 19 bases between. The CDR3 sequence: CASSSFREAEGTQYF. Written as DNA, the CDR3 is TGTGCCAGCAGCTCTTTTAGGGAGGCCGAGGGGACCCAGTACTTC.